The clone carrying this T cell receptor (beta chain) has a single count. What it binds is unknown. The data belong to a study of CD8 T cells in ankylosing spondylitis. With molecular barcodes, quantitative 5'-RACE was used to make the TCR beta libraries. TCRdb reprocessed the 5' RACE reads with MiXCR, giving one entry per CDR3 protein. The sample holds nearly 250,000 distinct CDR3 sequences, roughly 32% seen once. Study-level results: Some of the motif variants had earlier been found in reactive arthritis patients' fluid and blood. Reported data indicate significant enrichment of disease-linked clones within matched ankylosing spondylitis synovial fluid. Fewer than ten highly homologous variants made up a TCR beta motif, and this motif appeared characteristic of ankylosing spondylitis blood.

The V and J ends lost 6 bases and 0 bases, in that order; junction bases with no gene match: 3. This CDR3 comprises 15 residues. Germline CDR1 MNHNS, CDR2 SASEGT. The chain combines TRBV6-1 with TRBJ2-3, with TRBD2 matching 10 bases. The TCR was taken from a male donor with ankylosing spondylitis or in good health (not recorded which). Sequenced input: blood, either unsorted or a sorted T cell fraction (not recorded which). The CDR3 region is CASRASGGSTDTQYF. The CDR3 coding sequence is TGTGCCAGCAGGGCTAGCGGGGGAAGCACAGATACGCAGTATTTT.